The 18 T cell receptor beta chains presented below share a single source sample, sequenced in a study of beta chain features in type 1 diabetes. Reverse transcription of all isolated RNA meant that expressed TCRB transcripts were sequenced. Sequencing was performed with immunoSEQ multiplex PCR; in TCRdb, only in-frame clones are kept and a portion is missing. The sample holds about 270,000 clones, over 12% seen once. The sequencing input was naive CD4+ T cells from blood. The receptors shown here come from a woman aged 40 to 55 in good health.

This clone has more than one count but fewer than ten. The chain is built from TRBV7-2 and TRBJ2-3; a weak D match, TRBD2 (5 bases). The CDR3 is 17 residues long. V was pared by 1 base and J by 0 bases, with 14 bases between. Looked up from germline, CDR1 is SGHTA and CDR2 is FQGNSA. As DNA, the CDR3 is TGTGCCAGCAGCTTAGTAGGGTTCGGGGTAAGCACAGATACGCAGTATTTT. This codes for CASSLVGFGVSTDTQYF. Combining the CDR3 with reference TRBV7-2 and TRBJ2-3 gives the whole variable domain GAGVSQSPSNKVTEKGKDVELRCDPISGHTALYWYRQSLGQGLEFLIYFQGNSAPDKSGLPSDRFSAERTGGSVSTLTIQRTQQEDSAVYLCASSLVGFGVSTDTQYFGPGTRLTVL.

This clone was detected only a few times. The CDR3 reads CASSLGTGGLSNQPQHF. CDR3 sequence (DNA): TGCGCCAGCAGCTTGGGGACAGGGGGCTTAAGCAATCAGCCCCAGCATTTT. The V and J genes are TRBV5-1 and TRBJ1-5, with 11 bases aligning to TRBD1. Germline loops: CDR1 SGHRS, CDR2 YFSETQ. The CDR3 has 17 amino acids. Unmatched junction bases numbered 3, after V lost 0 bases and J lost 1 base.

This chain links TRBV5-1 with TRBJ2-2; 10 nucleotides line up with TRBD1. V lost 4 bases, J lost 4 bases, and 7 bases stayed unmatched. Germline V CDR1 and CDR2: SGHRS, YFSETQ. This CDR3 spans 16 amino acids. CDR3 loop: CASSLGQGPSTGELFF. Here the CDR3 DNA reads TGCGCCAGCAGCCTGGGACAGGGGCCAAGCACCGGGGAGCTGTTTTTT.

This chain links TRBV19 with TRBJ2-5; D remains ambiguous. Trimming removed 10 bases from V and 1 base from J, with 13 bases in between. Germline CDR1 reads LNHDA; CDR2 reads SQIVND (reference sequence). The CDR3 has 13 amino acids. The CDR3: CATQPRFQETQYF. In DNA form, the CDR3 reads TGTGCCACTCAGCCGAGGTTCCAAGAGACCCAGTACTTC.

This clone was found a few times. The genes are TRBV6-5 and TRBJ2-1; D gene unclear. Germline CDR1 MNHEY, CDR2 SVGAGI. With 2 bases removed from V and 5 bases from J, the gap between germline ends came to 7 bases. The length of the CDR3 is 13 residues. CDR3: CASSYARNNEQFF. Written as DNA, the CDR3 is TGTGCCAGCAGTTACGCTAGAAACAATGAGCAGTTCTTC.

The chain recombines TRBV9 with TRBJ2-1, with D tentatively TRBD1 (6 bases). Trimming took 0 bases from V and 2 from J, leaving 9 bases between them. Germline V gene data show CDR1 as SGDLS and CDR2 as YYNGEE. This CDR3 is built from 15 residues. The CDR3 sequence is CASSVVQGAYNEQFF. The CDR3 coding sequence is TGTGCCAGCAGCGTAGTACAGGGCGCCTACAATGAGCAGTTCTTC.

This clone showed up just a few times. CDR3: CASSVLEQSYGYTF. In DNA, the CDR3 is TGCGCCAGCAGCGTCTTGGAACAGAGCTATGGCTACACCTTC. V gene TRBV5-1 combines with J gene TRBJ1-2; D remains unclear. CDR1 is SGHRS, CDR2 YFSETQ, per germline. V was trimmed by 4 bases and J by 4 bases, leaving 14 bases between them. The CDR3 spans 14 residues.

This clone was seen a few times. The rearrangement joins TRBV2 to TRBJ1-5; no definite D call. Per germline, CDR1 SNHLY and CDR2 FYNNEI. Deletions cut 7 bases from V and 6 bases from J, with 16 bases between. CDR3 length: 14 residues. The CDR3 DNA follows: TGTGCCAGCAATTTCGACTTACCCAGTCAGCCCCAGCATTTT. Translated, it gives CASNFDLPSQPQHF.

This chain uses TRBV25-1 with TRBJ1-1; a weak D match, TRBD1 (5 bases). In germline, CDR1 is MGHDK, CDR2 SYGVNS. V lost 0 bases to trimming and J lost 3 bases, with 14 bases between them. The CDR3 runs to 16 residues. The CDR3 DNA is TGTGCCAGCAGTGAATATAATTTGGGGCCGGACACTGAAGCTTTCTTT. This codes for CASSEYNLGPDTEAFF.

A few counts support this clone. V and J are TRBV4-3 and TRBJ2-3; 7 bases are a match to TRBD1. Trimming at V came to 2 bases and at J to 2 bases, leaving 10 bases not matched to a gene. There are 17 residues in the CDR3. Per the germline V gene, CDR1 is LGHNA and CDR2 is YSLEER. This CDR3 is CASSQMNRGGNTDTQYF. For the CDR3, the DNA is TGCGCCAGCAGCCAAATGAATAGAGGGGGCAACACAGATACGCAGTATTTT.

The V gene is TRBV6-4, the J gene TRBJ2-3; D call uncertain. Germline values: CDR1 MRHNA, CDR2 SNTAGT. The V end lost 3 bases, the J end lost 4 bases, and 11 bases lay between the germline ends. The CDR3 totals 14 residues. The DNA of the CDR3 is TGTGCCAGCAGTGAACAGCCAGGTGCAGATACGCAGTATTTT. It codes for CASSEQPGADTQYF.

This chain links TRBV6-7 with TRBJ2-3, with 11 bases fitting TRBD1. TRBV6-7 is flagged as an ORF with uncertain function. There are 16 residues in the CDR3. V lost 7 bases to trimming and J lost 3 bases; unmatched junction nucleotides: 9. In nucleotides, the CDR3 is TGTGCCAGCAATCTCGGAGGGGACAGGGGGACAGATACGCAGTATTTT. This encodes CASNLGGDRGTDTQYF.

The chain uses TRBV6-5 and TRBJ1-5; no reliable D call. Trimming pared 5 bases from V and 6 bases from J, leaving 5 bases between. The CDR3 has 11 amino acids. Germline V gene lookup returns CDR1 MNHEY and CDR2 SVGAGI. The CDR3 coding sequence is TGTGCCAGCAGTGGCGGTCAGCCCCAGCATTTT. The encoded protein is CASSGGQPQHF.

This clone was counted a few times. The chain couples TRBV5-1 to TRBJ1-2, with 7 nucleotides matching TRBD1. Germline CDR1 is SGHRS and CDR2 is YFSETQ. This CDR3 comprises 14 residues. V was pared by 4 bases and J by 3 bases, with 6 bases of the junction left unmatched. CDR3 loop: CASSAAQGHYGYTF. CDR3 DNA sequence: TGCGCCAGCAGCGCGGCACAGGGGCACTATGGCTACACCTTC. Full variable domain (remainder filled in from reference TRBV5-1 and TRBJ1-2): KAGVTQTPRYLIKTRGQQVTLSCSPISGHRSVSWYQQTPGQGLQFLFEYFSETQRNKGNFPGRFSGRQFSNSRSEMNVSTLELGDSALYLCASSAAQGHYGYTFGSGTRLTVV.

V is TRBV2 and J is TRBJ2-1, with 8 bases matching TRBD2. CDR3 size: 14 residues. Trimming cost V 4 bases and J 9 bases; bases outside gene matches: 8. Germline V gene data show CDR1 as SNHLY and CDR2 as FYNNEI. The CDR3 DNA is TGTGCCAGCAGTGCGGCGGCCGCGGGGGGTGAGCAGTTCTTC. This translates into CASSAAAAGGEQFF.

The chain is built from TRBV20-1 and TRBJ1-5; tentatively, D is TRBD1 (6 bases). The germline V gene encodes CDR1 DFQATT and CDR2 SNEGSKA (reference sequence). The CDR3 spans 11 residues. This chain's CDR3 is CSAGVNQPQHF. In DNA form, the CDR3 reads TGCAGCGCAGGGGTAAATCAGCCCCAGCATTTT.

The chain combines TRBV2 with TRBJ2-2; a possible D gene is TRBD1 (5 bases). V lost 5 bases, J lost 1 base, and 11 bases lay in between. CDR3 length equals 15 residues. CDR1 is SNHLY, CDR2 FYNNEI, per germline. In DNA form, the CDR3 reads TGTGCCAGCAGTAAAGGACAAAAGAACACCGGGGAGCTGTTTTTT. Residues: CASSKGQKNTGELFF.

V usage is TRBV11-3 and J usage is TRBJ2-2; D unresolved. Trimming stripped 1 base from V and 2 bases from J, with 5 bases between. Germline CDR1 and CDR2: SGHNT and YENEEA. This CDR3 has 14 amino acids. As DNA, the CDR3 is TGTGCCAGCAGCTTAGGCAGTAACACCGGGGAGCTGTTTTTT. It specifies CASSLGSNTGELFF.